A single sample gave rise to the 23 T cell receptor beta chains below, sequenced in a study of memory CD4+ T cells and cytomegalovirus serostatus. Single viable CD3+CD4+CD8-CD45RO+ cells were sorted as the memory CD4+ T cells. Here immunoSEQ multiplex PCR was the method, and the copy in TCRdb shows in-frame clones only, minus some. The top ten hold approximately 1.5% of the sample, which has about 54,000 clones, around 78% seen once. Sequencing was carried out using memory CD4+ T cells from blood. These receptors were collected from an adult in good health and CMV-seronegative.

The chain has TRBV28 and TRBJ1-4; perhaps TRBD1 as D (5 bases). The CDR3 is made up of 12 amino acids. The V and J ends lost 7 bases and 10 bases respectively, with 13 bases between them. The germline CDR1 and CDR2 sequences are MDHEN and SYDVKM. Written as DNA, the CDR3 is TGTGCCAGCACCCCGGGGCAGGGAAAACTGTTTTTT. It codes for CASTPGQGKLFF.

The V gene is TRBV2, the J gene TRBJ1-5; D perhaps matches TRBD1 (5 bases). The CDR3 consists of 15 residues. CDR1 SNHLY and CDR2 FYNNEI come from the germline V gene. V shed 7 bases and J shed 2 bases, with 15 bases lying between them. The CDR3: CASKDFLGGNQPQHF. The CDR3 nucleotides read TGTGCCAGCAAGGATTTTTTAGGGGGCAATCAGCCCCAGCATTTT.

The rearrangement joins TRBV5-1 to TRBJ2-2; either TRBD1 or TRBD2 may supply D (7 bases each). CDR1 SGHRS and CDR2 YFSETQ come from the germline V gene. The CDR3 has 17 residues. Between the trimmed V and J ends, which lost 4 bases and 4 bases, there was a span of 20 bases. CDR3 region: CASSPRPSRGGTGELFF. The CDR3, as DNA: TGCGCCAGCAGCCCTCGCCCTAGCAGGGGGGGCACCGGGGAGCTGTTTTTT.

The chain carries TRBV19 and TRBJ2-7; D is perhaps TRBD2 (5 bases). CDR1 and CDR2 from the germline V gene are LNHDA and SQIVND (reference sequence). This CDR3 comprises 15 residues. V was clipped by 5 bases and J by 3 bases, with 17 bases between them. This chain's CDR3 is CASSSLLGSDYEQYF. CDR3 coding DNA: TGTGCCAGTAGTTCCCTCCTGGGTAGCGACTACGAGCAGTACTTC.

V usage is TRBV25-1 and J usage is TRBJ2-1; D gene uncertain. The CDR3 is made up of 14 amino acids. Germline CDR1 reads MGHDK; CDR2 reads SYGVNS. In DNA form, the CDR3 reads TGTGCTGCCCCAACTACCCCCGGCCAAGAGGAGCAGTTCTTC. It yields the protein CAAPTTPGQEEQFF.

This clone was seen a single time. V is TRBV7-9 and J is TRBJ2-2; a weak D match, TRBD2 (6 bases). V was shortened by 2 bases and J by 0 bases, with 7 bases between the two germline ends. The germline CDR1 and CDR2 sequences are SEHNR and FQNEAQ (reference sequence). CDR3 length equals 15 residues. CDR3 in amino acids: CASSLWEANTGELFF. The CDR3 DNA reads TGTGCCAGCAGCTTATGGGAGGCGAACACCGGGGAGCTGTTTTTT.

The chain uses TRBV7-4 and TRBJ1-5; D might be TRBD1 (5 bases). V was shortened by 3 bases and J by 5 bases, with 5 bases between the two germline ends. CDR3 length: 12 residues. Germline loops: CDR1 SGHVT, CDR2 SQSDAQ. In DNA form, the CDR3 reads TGTGCCAGCAGCTTCAGGGATCAGCCCCAGCATTTT. It translates to CASSFRDQPQHF.

Only a few counts were recorded for this clone. V and J are TRBV5-1 and TRBJ1-2, with 7 nucleotides matching TRBD1. The CDR3 loop spans 14 amino acids. V shed 0 bases, J shed 8 bases, and the junction held 7 bases outside the gene matches. Germline V CDR1 and CDR2: SGHRS, YFSETQ. The CDR3 DNA follows: TGCGCCAGCAGCTTGGAAGGGGGCTCGCGGGGCTACACCTTC. The encoded protein is CASSLEGGSRGYTF.

The rearrangement uses TRBV27 and TRBJ2-7; weak D call: TRBD1 (6 bases). The CDR3 runs 16 residues. The germline gives CDR1 MNHEY, CDR2 SMNVEV (reference sequence). Trimming took off 5 bases at V and 3 bases at J, with 20 bases between the two ends. CDR3 sequence reads: CASSPPDRRWGYEQYF. As DNA, the CDR3 is TGTGCCAGCAGTCCCCCGGACAGAAGGTGGGGCTACGAGCAGTACTTC.

CDR3 nucleotide sequence: TGTGCCAGCACCCCCCGGGGACTAGCGGGAGTCTATGAGCAGTTCTTC. The encoded protein is CASTPRGLAGVYEQFF. This rearrangement joins TRBV6-4 to TRBJ2-1, with 14 bases aligning to TRBD2. This CDR3 region has 16 residues. J lost 8 bases, V lost 7 bases, and 10 bases had no gene match. CDR1 is MRHNA, CDR2 SNTAGT, per germline.

The rearrangement links TRBV6-4 to TRBJ2-1, with 7 positions matching TRBD2. V trimming: 5 bases; J trimming: 4 bases; junction bases outside the gene matches: 8. This CDR3 contains 15 residues. Germline V gene lookup returns CDR1 MRHNA and CDR2 SNTAGT. This CDR3 is CASSKGLDPYNEQFF. Here the CDR3 DNA reads TGTGCCAGCAGTAAAGGACTAGACCCTTACAATGAGCAGTTCTTC.

The V and J genes are TRBV28 and TRBJ2-7, with unresolved D. CDR3 length: 14 amino acids. With 4 bases removed from V and 5 bases from J, the gap between germline ends came to 15 bases. In germline, CDR1 is MDHEN, CDR2 SYDVKM. The CDR3 loop is CASSYPGPPHEQYF. The CDR3 DNA reads TGTGCCAGCAGTTACCCAGGCCCACCGCACGAGCAGTACTTC.

The chain recombines TRBV5-6 with TRBJ2-3, with D uncertain. The CDR3 contains 16 residues. The V and J ends lost 0 bases and 0 bases respectively, with 11 bases between them. Germline CDR1 SGHDT, CDR2 YYEEEE. The CDR3 coding sequence is TGTGCCAGCAGCTTGGCGGGCCGAACCAGCACAGATACGCAGTATTTT. Its protein product is CASSLAGRTSTDTQYF.

Written as DNA, the CDR3 is TGTGCCAGCAGCCTAGGGACTAGCGGAAGGAATGAGCAGTTCTTC. As protein: CASSLGTSGRNEQFF. The V and J genes are TRBV9 and TRBJ2-1; 11 bases are a match to TRBD2. Trimming removed 4 bases from V and 7 bases from J; junction bases left unmatched: 7. The CDR3 sequence is 15 residues long. CDR1 is SGDLS, CDR2 YYNGEE, per germline.

The rearrangement links TRBV19 to TRBJ1-5; a weak D match, TRBD1 (6 bases). The CDR3 totals 16 residues. Per the germline V gene, CDR1 is LNHDA and CDR2 is SQIVND (reference sequence). V lost 5 bases to trimming and J lost 3 bases, with 17 bases between them. CDR3 in amino acids: CASSLPTGLINQPQHF. The CDR3 DNA sequence: TGTGCCAGTAGTCTCCCGACAGGCTTAATCAATCAGCCCCAGCATTTT.

The rearrangement uses TRBV5-4 and TRBJ2-3, with 9 bases that match TRBD2. Trimming cost V 4 bases and J 4 bases; bases outside gene matches: 1. The CDR3 spans 13 residues. CDR1 and CDR2 from the germline V gene are SGHNT and YYREEE (reference sequence). The CDR3 is CASSGTSSDTQYF. CDR3 DNA sequence: TGTGCCAGCAGCGGGACTAGCTCAGATACGCAGTATTTT.

V is TRBV28 and J is TRBJ1-6; TRBD1 matches 8 bases. Germline trimming cut 8 bases from V and 4 bases from J; bases unmatched to any gene: 10. CDR1 is MDHEN, CDR2 SYDVKM, per germline. The CDR3 contains 16 residues. In DNA form, the CDR3 reads TGTGCCAGCGGCGCACAGGGGGAGTATTATAATTCACCCCTCCACTTT. Translating it yields CASGAQGEYYNSPLHF.

The chain employs TRBV27 and TRBJ2-1, with D uncertain. The germline CDR1 and CDR2 sequences are MNHEY and SMNVEV (reference sequence). This CDR3 has 15 residues. The ends were cut back, 0 bases at V and 3 bases at J, with 9 bases in the middle. CDR3 in DNA: TGTGCCAGCAGTTTATCGTGGCTAAACTACAATGAGCAGTTCTTC. It translates to CASSLSWLNYNEQFF.

The chain is built from TRBV6-5 and TRBJ1-2; D is undetermined. Germline lookup yields CDR1 MNHEY and CDR2 SVGAGI. The V gene lost 0 bases and the J gene lost 5 bases, with 7 bases spanning the gap. The CDR3 is 13 residues long. CDR3 protein: CASSYSSAYGYTF. Written as DNA, the CDR3 is TGTGCCAGCAGTTACTCATCCGCGTATGGCTACACCTTC.

This chain joins TRBV27 and TRBJ2-3; 9 nucleotides match TRBD2. The ends lost 6 bases at V and 4 bases at J; junction bases unmatched: 8. The CDR3 loop spans 15 amino acids. In germline, CDR1 is MNHEY, CDR2 SMNVEV (reference sequence). The CDR3 region is CASRGGGAGADTQYF. The CDR3 nucleotides read TGTGCCAGCAGGGGCGGGGGGGCCGGAGCAGATACGCAGTATTTT.

The chain links TRBV6-5 to TRBJ1-1, with TRBD1 matching over 7 bases. V lost 6 bases and J lost 4; bases outside the gene matches: 5. The CDR3 runs to 13 residues. Germline-derived CDR1 and CDR2 are MNHEY and SVGAGI. CDR3 amino acids: CASSLDRVTEAFF. CDR3 nucleotides: TGTGCCAGCAGCCTTGACAGGGTCACTGAAGCTTTCTTT.

The chain links TRBV28 to TRBJ1-1; 7 nucleotides agree with TRBD1. V dropped 3 bases and J dropped 4; count of bases not matched to a gene: 11. The CDR3 spans 16 residues. Germline CDR1 is MDHEN and CDR2 is SYDVKM. CDR3 bases: TGTGCCAGCAGTTTCTTCGGACAGGTCCGGGGCACTGAAGCTTTCTTT. It is translated as CASSFFGQVRGTEAFF.

The chain carries TRBV6-5 and TRBJ1-3; 7 nucleotides line up with TRBD1. The V segment lost 6 bases and the J segment 0 bases; nucleotides outside the gene matches: 5. From germline, CDR1 is MNHEY and CDR2 SVGAGI. The CDR3 runs 15 residues. The CDR3: CASRKGDSSGNTIYF. The CDR3 DNA is TGTGCCAGCAGAAAGGGGGACAGCTCTGGAAACACCATATATTTT.